Listed below are T cell receptor beta chains from one sample, sequenced in a study of blood T cell repertoires in COVID-19. Generated by immunoSEQ multiplex PCR, the TCRdb table keeps only in-frame clones and is missing some. The sample contains a few hundred thousand clones, about four fifths of which appear only once. The sequenced sample consisted of peripheral blood. These receptors all stem from a woman aged 30 to 39 who had recovered from COVID-19. Both conserved end residues are part of each CDR3. The order of the fields is CDR3 protein, CDR3 DNA, D gene, clone size, V gene, J gene. The D gene is left open where the match is weak. Some rows mark clone size as missing; the rest say once, few, many or name a class of expanded clone.

cdr3_aa: CASSIARTSGRQTQYF; cdr3_nt: TGTGCCAGTAGTATAGCCAGGACTAGCGGGAGACAGACCCAGTACTTC; d_call: TRBD2; clone_size: -; v_call: TRBV19; j_call: TRBJ2-5
cdr3_aa: CAWSTGQGSQPQHF; cdr3_nt: TGTGCCTGGAGTACGGGACAGGGAAGTCAGCCCCAGCATTTT; d_call: TRBD1; clone_size: -; v_call: TRBV30; j_call: TRBJ1-5
cdr3_aa: CASSKGQGANTEAFF; cdr3_nt: TGTGCCAGCAGCAAGGGACAGGGGGCCAACACTGAAGCTTTCTTT; d_call: TRBD1; clone_size: -; v_call: TRBV7-6; j_call: TRBJ1-1
cdr3_aa: CASSWVGRGETQYF; cdr3_nt: TGTGCCAGCAGTTGGGTAGGGAGAGGAGAGACCCAGTACTTC; d_call: -; clone_size: -; v_call: TRBV27; j_call: TRBJ2-5
cdr3_aa: CASSGSVAYEQYF; cdr3_nt: TGCGCCAGCAGCGGTAGCGTCGCCTACGAGCAGTACTTC; d_call: -; clone_size: -; v_call: TRBV5-1; j_call: TRBJ2-7
cdr3_aa: CASRMFGGAWTTDTQYF; cdr3_nt: TGTGCCAGCAGGATGTTCGGAGGGGCCTGGACCACAGATACGCAGTATTTT; d_call: -; clone_size: -; v_call: TRBV27; j_call: TRBJ2-3
cdr3_aa: CASSPIPGKNSYEQYF; cdr3_nt: TGTGCCAGCAGCCCTATCCCGGGAAAAAACTCCTACGAGCAGTACTTC; d_call: -; clone_size: few; v_call: TRBV6-2/TRBV6-3; j_call: TRBJ2-7
cdr3_aa: CSVLPGQGIYEQYF; cdr3_nt: TGCAGCGTTTTGCCGGGACAGGGAATCTACGAGCAGTACTTC; d_call: TRBD1; clone_size: -; v_call: TRBV29-1; j_call: TRBJ2-7
cdr3_aa: CSARGETQYF; cdr3_nt: TGCAGCGCTCGAGGAGAGACCCAGTACTTC; d_call: -; clone_size: -; v_call: TRBV29-1; j_call: TRBJ2-5
cdr3_aa: CASRGLVRNSPLHF; cdr3_nt: TGTGCATCCAGGGGGTTGGTCAGAAATTCACCCCTCCACTTT; d_call: TRBD1; clone_size: -; v_call: TRBV19; j_call: TRBJ1-6
cdr3_aa: CASSFGLVSYEQYF; cdr3_nt: TGTGCCAGCAGCTTTGGACTGGTCTCTTACGAGCAGTACTTC; d_call: -; clone_size: -; v_call: TRBV5-6; j_call: TRBJ2-7
cdr3_aa: CASSKSGETYEQYF; cdr3_nt: TGTGCCAGCAGCAAATCAGGGGAGACCTACGAGCAGTACTTC; d_call: -; clone_size: few; v_call: TRBV27; j_call: TRBJ2-7
cdr3_aa: CAWSVGGLGKNIQYF; cdr3_nt: TGTGCCTGGAGTGTTGGCGGTTTGGGCAAAAACATTCAGTACTTC; d_call: -; clone_size: -; v_call: TRBV30; j_call: TRBJ2-4
cdr3_aa: CASSLTSGSRDEQFF; cdr3_nt: TGTGCCAGCAGCCTGACTAGCGGGAGCCGTGATGAGCAGTTCTTC; d_call: TRBD2; clone_size: -; v_call: TRBV6-5; j_call: TRBJ2-1
cdr3_aa: CASSPKGFGGPGELFF; cdr3_nt: TGTGCCAGCAGCCCAAAGGGTTTCGGAGGCCCCGGGGAGCTGTTTTTT; d_call: -; clone_size: once; v_call: TRBV7-9; j_call: TRBJ2-2
cdr3_aa: CASSLEGPPNQPQHF; cdr3_nt: TGCGCCAGCAGCTTGGAGGGGCCACCAAATCAGCCCCAGCATTTT; d_call: -; clone_size: -; v_call: TRBV5-1; j_call: TRBJ1-5
cdr3_aa: CASSVGTGDMKNSPLHF; cdr3_nt: TGTGCCAGCAGCGTAGGGACAGGGGACATGAAGAATTCACCCCTCCACTTT; d_call: TRBD1; clone_size: -; v_call: TRBV9; j_call: TRBJ1-6
cdr3_aa: CSGKTGTSGVNEQFF; cdr3_nt: TGCAGCGGTAAAACCGGGACTAGCGGGGTCAATGAGCAGTTCTTC; d_call: TRBD2; clone_size: -; v_call: TRBV29-1; j_call: TRBJ2-1
cdr3_aa: CASSLRPTRTGLNEKLFF; cdr3_nt: TGTGCCAGCAGCCTAAGGCCGACGCGGACAGGGTTAAATGAAAAACTGTTTTTT; d_call: TRBD1; clone_size: -; v_call: TRBV9; j_call: TRBJ1-4
cdr3_aa: CASNPTGDLNEKLFF; cdr3_nt: TGTGCCAGTAACCCTACAGGCGACCTTAATGAAAAACTGTTTTTT; d_call: -; clone_size: -; v_call: TRBV19; j_call: TRBJ1-4
cdr3_aa: CAWREGLFGYEQYF; cdr3_nt: TGTGCCTGGAGAGAGGGACTCTTCGGCTACGAGCAGTACTTC; d_call: -; clone_size: -; v_call: TRBV30; j_call: TRBJ2-7
cdr3_aa: CASSLPGAGDTGELFF; cdr3_nt: TGTGCCAGCAGCTTACCAGGAGCGGGAGACACCGGGGAGCTGTTTTTT; d_call: TRBD2; clone_size: -; v_call: TRBV13; j_call: TRBJ2-2
cdr3_aa: CASSSHSGPTPYEQYF; cdr3_nt: TGTGCCAGTAGCTCCCATAGCGGGCCAACCCCCTACGAGCAGTACTTC; d_call: TRBD2; clone_size: -; v_call: TRBV19; j_call: TRBJ2-7
cdr3_aa: CASSPSATSLYGYTF; cdr3_nt: TGTGCCAGCAGTCCCAGTGCCACGTCTCTCTATGGCTACACCTTC; d_call: -; clone_size: few; v_call: TRBV5-5; j_call: TRBJ1-2
cdr3_aa: CASSPQVYNEQFF; cdr3_nt: TGTGCCAGCAGTCCACAGGTCTACAATGAGCAGTTCTTC; d_call: -; clone_size: -; v_call: TRBV2; j_call: TRBJ2-1
cdr3_aa: CASSLAVDGQGEKLFF; cdr3_nt: TGCGCCAGCAGCTTGGCCGTTGATGGCCAGGGGGAAAAACTGTTTTTT; d_call: -; clone_size: -; v_call: TRBV5-1; j_call: TRBJ1-4
cdr3_aa: CASSLVDRDFDEQFF; cdr3_nt: TGTGCCAGCAGCTTGGTCGACAGGGATTTCGATGAGCAGTTCTTC; d_call: TRBD1; clone_size: -; v_call: TRBV5-6; j_call: TRBJ2-1
cdr3_aa: CASSNGQGTDTQYF; cdr3_nt: TGCGCCAGCAGCAACGGACAGGGCACAGATACGCAGTATTTT; d_call: TRBD1; clone_size: -; v_call: TRBV5-1; j_call: TRBJ2-3
cdr3_aa: CAWTGGGPGELFF; cdr3_nt: TGTGCCTGGACAGGTGGAGGGCCCGGGGAGCTGTTTTTT; d_call: -; clone_size: -; v_call: TRBV30; j_call: TRBJ2-2
cdr3_aa: CASSVAPDRPNEQFF; cdr3_nt: TGTGCCAGCAGCGTAGCCCCGGACAGGCCCAATGAGCAGTTCTTC; d_call: TRBD1; clone_size: -; v_call: TRBV9; j_call: TRBJ2-1
cdr3_aa: CASSPGRLADNEQFF; cdr3_nt: TGTGCCAGCAGCCCTGGGCGGCTAGCGGACAATGAGCAGTTCTTC; d_call: TRBD2; clone_size: -; v_call: TRBV7-6; j_call: TRBJ2-1
cdr3_aa: CASSQDFGTDPQHF; cdr3_nt: TGTGCCAGCAGCCAAGATTTTGGGACAGACCCCCAGCATTTT; d_call: TRBD1; clone_size: once; v_call: TRBV3-1/TRBV3-2; j_call: TRBJ1-5
cdr3_aa: CATLDIYTDTQYF; cdr3_nt: TGTGCCACCTTGGACATTTACACAGATACGCAGTATTTT; d_call: -; clone_size: -; v_call: TRBV19; j_call: TRBJ2-3
cdr3_aa: CASSEPGTGDIQYF; cdr3_nt: TGTGCCAGCAGCGAACCCGGGACAGGGGACATTCAGTACTTC; d_call: TRBD1; clone_size: -; v_call: TRBV9; j_call: TRBJ2-4
cdr3_aa: CASSIRDRGVDEQFF; cdr3_nt: TGCGCCAGCAGCATCCGGGACAGGGGTGTCGATGAGCAGTTCTTC; d_call: TRBD1; clone_size: -; v_call: TRBV5-1; j_call: TRBJ2-1
cdr3_aa: CASSLAGGPGNEQFF; cdr3_nt: TGTGCCAGCAGTTTAGCGGGAGGGCCTGGAAATGAGCAGTTCTTC; d_call: TRBD2; clone_size: -; v_call: TRBV6-5; j_call: TRBJ2-1
cdr3_aa: CASKLTGATYGYTF; cdr3_nt: TGTGCCAGCAAATTGACAGGGGCCACCTATGGCTACACCTTC; d_call: TRBD1; clone_size: few; v_call: TRBV2; j_call: TRBJ1-2
cdr3_aa: CASSPSSEAYEQYF; cdr3_nt: TGTGCCAGCAGTCCGTCTAGCGAGGCCTACGAGCAGTACTTC; d_call: -; clone_size: -; v_call: TRBV27; j_call: TRBJ2-7
cdr3_aa: CASSERVNGEQYF; cdr3_nt: TGTGCCAGCAGTGAACGGGTTAACGGCGAGCAGTACTTC; d_call: -; clone_size: once; v_call: TRBV6-1; j_call: TRBJ2-7
cdr3_aa: CASSRDRASVWTGELFF; cdr3_nt: TGTGCCAGCAGTCGGGACAGGGCCTCGGTATGGACCGGGGAGCTGTTTTTT; d_call: TRBD1; clone_size: -; v_call: TRBV6-6; j_call: TRBJ2-2
cdr3_aa: CASSAGTGGISLDEQYF; cdr3_nt: TGTGCCAGCAGCGCCGGGACAGGGGGTATATCCCTCGACGAGCAGTACTTC; d_call: TRBD1; clone_size: -; v_call: TRBV9; j_call: TRBJ2-7
cdr3_aa: CASSVASGNRETQYF; cdr3_nt: TGTGCCAGCAGCGTAGCTAGCGGGAATAGGGAGACCCAGTACTTC; d_call: TRBD2; clone_size: -; v_call: TRBV9; j_call: TRBJ2-5
cdr3_aa: CASSPLSTDTQYF; cdr3_nt: TGTGCCAGCTCACCTTTAAGCACAGATACGCAGTATTTT; d_call: -; clone_size: -; v_call: TRBV18; j_call: TRBJ2-3
cdr3_aa: CATSGQTYEQYF; cdr3_nt: TGTGCCACCAGCGGACAAACCTACGAGCAGTACTTC; d_call: -; clone_size: few; v_call: TRBV24-1; j_call: TRBJ2-7
cdr3_aa: CASSPRGTPNQPQHF; cdr3_nt: TGTGCCAGCAGTCCTCGGGGGACCCCCAATCAGCCCCAGCATTTT; d_call: -; clone_size: -; v_call: TRBV28; j_call: TRBJ1-5
cdr3_aa: CASSSVAGVANEQFF; cdr3_nt: TGTGCCAGCAGCTCGGTAGCGGGAGTAGCCAATGAGCAGTTCTTC; d_call: TRBD2; clone_size: once; v_call: TRBV11-2; j_call: TRBJ2-1
cdr3_aa: CASSQSKGATEDTQYF; cdr3_nt: TGCGCCAGCAGTCAATCGAAAGGCGCGACAGAAGATACGCAGTATTTT; d_call: -; clone_size: once; v_call: TRBV23-1; j_call: TRBJ2-3
cdr3_aa: CASTTQELRQPQHF; cdr3_nt: TGTGCCAGCACCACCCAGGAATTAAGGCAGCCCCAGCATTTT; d_call: -; clone_size: -; v_call: TRBV28; j_call: TRBJ1-5